This entry lists 27 T cell receptor beta chains sequenced from one sample in a study of blood T cell repertoires in COVID-19. Sequencing used immunoSEQ multiplex PCR; TCRdb keeps in-frame clones, though not all of them. This sample has approximately 300,000 clones, with 90% found just once. Sample: PBMCs or T cells enriched from blood (not recorded which). The receptors stem from a woman in her twenties or thirties who had been exposed to COVID-19.

This chain joins TRBV14 and TRBJ1-1; D gene unclear. Germline V gene sequence: CDR1 SGHDN, CDR2 FVKESK. The CDR3 extends over 13 amino acids. The V end was cut by 2 bases, the J end by 6 bases, with 10 bases between. CDR3 coding DNA: TGTGCCAGCAGCCAAATAAGAGGCGCTGAAGCTTTCTTT. It translates to CASSQIRGAEAFF.

The chain combines TRBV18 with TRBJ2-1; no clear D gene. The CDR3 is made up of 15 amino acids. Trimming pared 5 bases from V and 4 bases from J, leaving 15 bases between. CDR1 KGHSH and CDR2 LQKENI come from the germline V gene. The CDR3 DNA is TGTGCCAGCTCAGCTCGACTGATACCTTACAATGAGCAGTTCTTC. It encodes CASSARLIPYNEQFF.

The chain is built from TRBV21-1 and TRBJ1-2; TRBD1 is the table's D call and was not checked against the DNA. TRBV21-1 is tagged as a pseudogene. There are 14 residues in the CDR3. The CDR3 DNA follows: TGTGCCAGCAGCAGACAGGGTTTTAAGCAGGGCTACACCTTC. It encodes CASSRQGFKQGYTF.

This rearrangement joins TRBV25-1 to TRBJ2-7; the D gene is possibly TRBD1 (6 bases). The V end was cut by 7 bases, the J end by 4 bases, with 11 bases between. Looked up from germline, CDR1 is MGHDK and CDR2 is SYGVNS. The CDR3 contains 12 residues. The CDR3 loop reads CASIGQFYEQYF. DNA for the CDR3: TGTGCCAGCATCGGACAGTTTTACGAGCAGTACTTC.

As concerns this clone: Additional DNA sequences in this sample encode the identical CDR3. The gene calls are TRBV6-1 and TRBJ1-6, with TRBD1 matching over 8 bases. Per germline, CDR1 MNHNS and CDR2 SASEGT. Losses at the gene ends were 2 bases for V and 7 bases for J; bases not matched to a gene: 4. The CDR3 extends over 15 amino acids. This CDR3 reads CASSESGTGNSPLHF. CDR3 sequence (DNA): TGTGCCAGCAGTGAATCCGGGACAGGCAATTCACCCCTCCACTTT.

V and J are TRBV12-5 and TRBJ2-5; TRBD1 matches at 9 bases. Trimming removed 5 bases from V and 1 base from J; junction bases left unmatched: 8. Germline V gene data show CDR1 as LGHNT and CDR2 as FRNRAP. This CDR3 region has 16 residues. The CDR3 spells CASGRQGGAVQETQYF. In DNA, the CDR3 is TGTGCTAGTGGTAGACAGGGGGGCGCCGTCCAAGAGACCCAGTACTTC.

Regarding this clone: Within the sample, other DNA sequences also encode this same CDR3. The CDR3 sequence: CASSEGGMNTEAFF. In DNA, the CDR3 is TGTGCCAGCAGTGAGGGGGGGATGAACACTGAAGCTTTCTTT. The chain combines TRBV2 with TRBJ1-1; a weak D match, TRBD1 (5 bases). Germline V gene lookup returns CDR1 SNHLY and CDR2 FYNNEI. Trimming stripped 3 bases from V and 0 bases from J, with 8 bases between. This CDR3 is built from 14 residues.

The J gene is TRBJ1-4, the V gene TRBV7-9; weak D call: TRBD1 (5 bases). The CDR3 contains 17 residues. Germline CDR1 SEHNR, CDR2 FQNEAQ (reference sequence). The V gene lost 5 bases and the J gene lost 0 bases, with 16 bases spanning the gap. CDR3: CASSPGRGSPTNEKLFF. The DNA for the CDR3 is TGTGCCAGCAGCCCTGGAAGGGGCTCCCCAACTAATGAAAAACTGTTTTTT.

V and J are TRBV5-6 and TRBJ1-2; no firm D call. Germline-derived CDR1 and CDR2 are SGHDT and YYEEEE. CDR3 length: 13 residues. V lost 0 bases and J lost 8, with 11 bases in between. CDR3 protein: CASSLAAEEGYTF. DNA for the CDR3: TGTGCCAGCAGCTTGGCGGCCGAGGAGGGCTACACCTTC.

This rearrangement joins TRBV12-3 or TRBV12-4 to TRBJ2-7; tentative D call: TRBD2 (5 bases). CDR3 size: 13 residues. The V and J ends lost 1 base and 1 base respectively, with 5 bases between them. This CDR3 reads CASSLGGSYEQYF. The DNA of the CDR3 is TGTGCCAGCAGTTTAGGCGGGTCCTACGAGCAGTACTTC.

This sequence joins TRBV2 and TRBJ2-1, with D tentatively TRBD2 (7 bases). CDR3 size: 13 residues. Germline V gene data show CDR1 as SNHLY and CDR2 as FYNNEI. V was cut by 10 bases and J by 6 bases, with 16 bases left in between. CDR3 bases: TGTGCCAACCCGAGGGAGGGGGGCAATGAGCAGTTCTTC. Protein product: CANPREGGNEQFF.

The V and J genes are TRBV2 and TRBJ2-5; 8 positions agree with TRBD2. The ends lost 9 bases at V and 5 bases at J; junction bases unmatched: 2. This CDR3 has 11 amino acids. From germline, CDR1 is SNHLY and CDR2 FYNNEI. CDR3 in amino acids: CASSGAETQYF. Written as DNA, the CDR3 is TGTGCCAGTAGCGGGGCGGAGACCCAGTACTTC.

This clone was observed once. This sequence joins TRBV5-1 and TRBJ2-2, with 7 bases fitting TRBD2. Germline CDR1 is SGHRS and CDR2 is YFSETQ. This CDR3 comprises 15 residues. Trimming cost V 5 bases and J 4 bases; bases outside gene matches: 8. The CDR3 loop reads CASRLLAAGTGELFF. The CDR3 nucleotides read TGCGCCAGCAGGCTTCTAGCGGCTGGCACCGGGGAGCTGTTTTTT.

Here the CDR3 reads CASSYSTGTEQYF. Here the CDR3 DNA reads TGTGCCAGCAGTTACTCAACAGGGACCGAGCAGTACTTC. The chain links TRBV6-6 to TRBJ2-7, with a possible D match to TRBD1 (6 bases). This CDR3 is built from 13 residues. The germline V gene has CDR1 MNHNY and CDR2 SVGAGI (reference sequence). V shed 0 bases and J shed 6 bases, with 9 bases lying between them.

This clone was detected only once. The V and J genes are TRBV5-1 and TRBJ1-2, with D perhaps matching TRBD1 (6 bases). CDR1 is SGHRS and CDR2 is YFSETQ in the germline V gene. Trimming cost V 3 bases and J 0 bases, with 9 bases left between them. The CDR3 has 14 amino acids. DNA of the CDR3: TGCGCCAGCAGCTCCCGGACAGCTAACTATGGCTACACCTTC. Its translation is CASSSRTANYGYTF.

This chain joins TRBV7-9 and TRBJ1-6; 7 bases are shared with TRBD1. The germline CDR1 and CDR2 sequences are SEHNR and FQNEAQ (reference sequence). This CDR3 region has 19 residues. J was trimmed by 10 bases and V by 5 bases; bases with no gene match: 23. The CDR3 nucleotides read TGTGCCAGCAGCCCACGAGGGGGGTTCCTGACAACGGGACAGTCACCCCTCCACTTT. It encodes CASSPRGGFLTTGQSPLHF.

The chain has TRBV7-2 and TRBJ2-4, with D unresolved. The CDR3 loop spans 13 amino acids. Trimming removed 1 base at V and 6 bases at J, with 7 bases between. Germline CDR1 SGHTA, CDR2 FQGNSA. CDR3 residues: CASSLDRLNIQYF. The CDR3 DNA reads as TGTGCCAGCAGCTTAGATCGTCTAAACATTCAGTACTTC.

J is TRBJ2-3 and V is TRBV11-3, with 9 bases matching TRBD1. This CDR3 is built from 17 residues. The V gene end was trimmed by 5 bases and the J gene end by 4 bases; junction bases not matched to a gene: 13. Germline V gene sequence: CDR1 SGHNT, CDR2 YENEEA. CDR3 sequence reads: CASSPRGGQGIADTQYF. Written as DNA, the CDR3 is TGTGCCAGCAGCCCCCGGGGCGGACAGGGGATCGCAGATACGCAGTATTTT. Based on the CDR3 plus reference TRBV11-3 and TRBJ2-3, the full variable domain is EAGVVQSPRYKIIEKKQPVAFWCNPISGHNTLYWYLQNLGQGPELLIRYENEEAVDDSQLPKDRFSAERLKGVDSTLKIQPAELGDSAVYLCASSPRGGQGIADTQYFGPGTRLTVL.

The genes are TRBV4-3 and TRBJ2-1; 7 bases fit TRBD2. The ends lost 1 base at V and 15 bases at J; junction bases unmatched: 9. The CDR3 has 13 amino acids. Germline lookup yields CDR1 LGHNA and CDR2 YSLEER. CDR3 nucleotides: TGCGCCAGCAGCCAAGGAGTCGGGGGGATTAGGTTCTTC. It translates to CASSQGVGGIRFF.

This chain joins TRBV6-2 or TRBV6-3 and TRBJ2-3; the match to TRBD2 covers 10 bases. This CDR3 has 16 amino acids. The J segment lost 6 bases and the V segment lost 2 bases, leaving 8 bases of the junction unmatched. Germline values: CDR1 MNHEY, CDR2 SVGEGT. The CDR3 spells CASSYLAGDPRDTQYF. CDR3 DNA sequence: TGTGCCAGCAGTTACCTAGCGGGGGACCCAAGGGATACGCAGTATTTT.

This sequence joins TRBV29-1 and TRBJ1-2, with 8 positions matching TRBD1. V was pared by 3 bases and J by 7 bases, with 16 bases of the junction left unmatched. The CDR3 has 16 amino acids. Germline CDR1 and CDR2: SQVTM and ANQGSEA. The CDR3 bases are TGCAGCGTTGATCCCCTGGGCGGGACAGGATCGAGTGGCTACACCTTC. This encodes CSVDPLGGTGSSGYTF.

In regard to this clone: The same CDR3 is also encoded by other DNA sequences in this sample. This chain links TRBV7-9 with TRBJ1-2; D may be TRBD1 (6 bases). CDR3 length: 14 residues. The germline gives CDR1 SEHNR, CDR2 FQNEAQ (reference sequence). V gave up 5 bases and J gave up 3 bases, with 13 bases separating them. CDR3 amino acids: CASSLRGADYGYTF. The CDR3 DNA is TGTGCCAGCAGCCTCAGGGGTGCGGACTATGGCTACACCTTC.

The V and J genes are TRBV18 and TRBJ2-3; D gene uncertain. The CDR3 loop spans 15 amino acids. V was trimmed by 3 bases and J by 4 bases, leaving 14 bases between them. The germline V gene encodes CDR1 KGHSH and CDR2 LQKENI. The CDR3 nucleotides are TGTGCCAGCTCACCGGTCTCCCGTAGCCCAGATACGCAGTATTTT. This codes for CASSPVSRSPDTQYF.

This chain links TRBV12-3 or TRBV12-4 with TRBJ1-1; 9 nucleotides align to TRBD1. V was clipped by 6 bases and J by 11 bases; unmatched bases: 10. The length of the CDR3 is 13 residues. The CDR3 bases are TGTGCCAGCAGCAAACAGGGGGCCGGTGGGGCTTTCTTT. It codes for CASSKQGAGGAFF.

This clone showed up just once. The rearrangement uses TRBV7-9 and TRBJ2-5, with D uncertain. The CDR3 has 13 amino acids. Germline V gives CDR1 SEHNR, CDR2 FQNEAQ (reference sequence). The V end lost 1 base, the J end lost 2 bases, and 5 bases lay between the germline ends. The CDR3 DNA is TGTGCCAGCAGCTTAGTCAGTCAAGAGACCCAGTACTTC. This translates into CASSLVSQETQYF.

This chain's CDR3 is CASSISQGGYNSPLHF. CDR3 DNA: TGTGCCAGTAGTATAAGCCAGGGAGGGTATAATTCACCCCTCCACTTT. This sequence joins TRBV19 and TRBJ1-6; D possibly corresponds to TRBD1 (5 bases). Per the germline V gene, CDR1 is LNHDA and CDR2 is SQIVND (reference sequence). The CDR3 contains 16 residues. Trimming shortened V by 2 bases and J by 4 bases, and 12 bases separated the two germline ends.

This clone appeared once. V is TRBV7-3 and J is TRBJ1-4; D is ambiguous. Trimming stripped 2 bases from V and 7 bases from J, with 8 bases between. This CDR3 region has 13 residues. Germline V gives CDR1 SGHTA, CDR2 FQGTGA. For the CDR3, the DNA is TGTGCCAGCAGCTTAGTAGGAGGTGAAAAACTGTTTTTT. Protein: CASSLVGGEKLFF. Full variable domain (outside the CDR3, taken from reference TRBV7-3 and TRBJ1-4): GAGVSQTPSNKVTEKGKYVELRCDPISGHTALYWYRQSLGQGPEFLIYFQGTGAADDSGLPNDRFFAVRPEGSVSTLKIQRTERGDSAVYLCASSLVGGEKLFFGSGTQLSVL.